Listed below are T cell receptor beta chains from one sample, sequenced in a study of T cell repertoires in cytomegalovirus infection. Using its own MiXCR run on the reads, TCRdb lists one record per CDR3 protein. This sample has around 440,000 distinct CDR3 sequences; around 10% occur once, and the top ten carry roughly a tenth. Material for sequencing was PBMCs. The receptor source for this set is a human donor in good health (CMV status not recorded). Some clones in this sample may be carry-over from other donors' samples. Each CDR3 is given with its conserved first and last residue. A D gene is named only where the DNA matches it firmly. Expanded clones are given a class, and other clones once, few, many or no size at all.

V gene: TRBV5-4
clone size: many
D gene: TRBD1
J gene: TRBJ2-5
CDR3 protein: CASSYAPGTGGEETQYF
CDR3 DNA: TGTGCCAGCAGCTATGCTCCCGGGACAGGGGGCGAAGAGACCCAGTACTTC

V gene: TRBV7-8
clone size: many
D gene: .
J gene: TRBJ1-4
CDR3 protein: CASSIRDYTLTTNEKLFF
CDR3 DNA: TGTGCCAGCAGCATCCGGGACTATACTCTCACAACTAATGAAAAACTGTTTTTT

V gene: TRBV10-3
clone size: .
D gene: .
J gene: TRBJ2-7
CDR3 protein: CAISGWGSYEQYF
CDR3 DNA: TGTGCCATCAGTGGATGGGGATCCTACGAGCAGTACTTC

V gene: TRBV19
clone size: many
D gene: .
J gene: TRBJ2-7
CDR3 protein: CASSMSVGRDYEQYF
CDR3 DNA: TGTGCCAGTAGTATGTCGGTAGGCCGAGATTACGAGCAGTACTTC

V gene: TRBV20-1
clone size: .
D gene: .
J gene: TRBJ2-4
CDR3 protein: CSARERKAPKNIQYF
CDR3 DNA: TGCAGTGCTAGAGAAAGGAAGGCCCCCAAAAACATTCAGTACTTC

V gene: TRBV7-2
clone size: many
D gene: TRBD2
J gene: TRBJ2-7
CDR3 protein: CASSLSAGLASPYEQYF
CDR3 DNA: TGTGCCAGCAGCTTAAGCGCGGGACTAGCGAGTCCCTACGAGCAGTACTTC

V gene: TRBV12-3/TRBV12-4
clone size: many
D gene: TRBD2
J gene: TRBJ2-3
CDR3 protein: CASRSYGTSDHTDTQYF
CDR3 DNA: TGTGCCAGCAGATCATACGGGACTAGCGATCACACAGATACGCAGTATTTT

V gene: TRBV7-6
clone size: many
D gene: TRBD1
J gene: TRBJ1-3
CDR3 protein: CASSPWTGGGGNTIYF
CDR3 DNA: TGTGCCAGCAGCCCGTGGACAGGGGGAGGTGGAAACACCATATATTTT

V gene: TRBV30
clone size: few
D gene: TRBD1
J gene: TRBJ2-7
CDR3 protein: CASGQGGFYEQYF
CDR3 DNA: TGTGCCTCCGGACAGGGGGGGTTCTACGAGCAGTACTTC

V gene: TRBV7-2
clone size: many
D gene: .
J gene: TRBJ2-1
CDR3 protein: CASSLRAGLSYNEQFF
CDR3 DNA: TGTGCCAGCAGCTTAAGGGCCGGGCTGTCCTACAATGAGCAGTTCTTC

V gene: TRBV14
clone size: .
D gene: .
J gene: TRBJ1-4
CDR3 protein: CASSQRGKGNEKLFF
CDR3 DNA: TGTGCCAGCAGCCAAAGGGGGAAGGGGAATGAAAAACTGTTTTTT

V gene: TRBV6-6
clone size: .
D gene: .
J gene: TRBJ2-7
CDR3 protein: CASSYFPASYEQYF
CDR3 DNA: TGTGCCAGCAGTTACTTTCCGGCCTCCTACGAGCAGTACTTC

V gene: TRBV11-2
clone size: few
D gene: .
J gene: TRBJ2-2
CDR3 protein: CASSNLRVTNTGELFF
CDR3 DNA: TGTGCCAGCAGCAATCTCCGGGTTACGAACACCGGGGAGCTGTTTTTT

V gene: TRBV12-3/TRBV12-4
clone size: many
D gene: .
J gene: TRBJ2-3
CDR3 protein: CASSRAGSLTDTQYF
CDR3 DNA: TGTGCCAGCAGTCGCGCGGGGAGTCTTACAGATACGCAGTATTTT

V gene: TRBV29-1
clone size: .
D gene: .
J gene: TRBJ1-1
CDR3 protein: CSVEGGERTEAFF
CDR3 DNA: TGCAGCGTTGAAGGGGGGGAACGGACTGAAGCTTTCTTT

V gene: TRBV15
clone size: many
D gene: TRBD2
J gene: TRBJ2-3
CDR3 protein: CATTRLAGGLIRTDTQYF
CDR3 DNA: TGTGCCACCACCCGACTAGCGGGAGGGCTGATTCGCACAGATACGCAGTATTTT

V gene: TRBV10-2
clone size: .
D gene: TRBD2
J gene: TRBJ2-1
CDR3 protein: CASRASGSYNEQFF
CDR3 DNA: TGCGCCAGCAGAGCTAGCGGGAGCTACAATGAGCAGTTCTTC

V gene: TRBV2
clone size: many
D gene: .
J gene: TRBJ2-2
CDR3 protein: CASSERPNTGELFF
CDR3 DNA: TGTGCCAGCAGTGAACGGCCGAACACCGGGGAGCTGTTTTTT

V gene: TRBV4-1
clone size: many
D gene: .
J gene: TRBJ2-2
CDR3 protein: CASSQVRQNENTGELFF
CDR3 DNA: TGCGCCAGCAGCCAAGTCCGGCAGAATGAGAACACCGGGGAGCTGTTTTTT

V gene: TRBV6-6
clone size: many
D gene: .
J gene: TRBJ2-1
CDR3 protein: CASSGGPVPYNEQFF
CDR3 DNA: TGTGCCAGCAGTGGTGGACCGGTACCCTACAATGAGCAGTTCTTC

V gene: TRBV18
clone size: .
D gene: .
J gene: TRBJ2-7
CDR3 protein: CASSEALDSYEQYF
CDR3 DNA: TGTGCCAGCTCGGAGGCCCTAGACTCCTACGAGCAGTACTTC

V gene: TRBV15
clone size: many
D gene: .
J gene: TRBJ2-3
CDR3 protein: CATSQSSVGTDTQYF
CDR3 DNA: TGTGCCACCAGCCAATCTAGCGTGGGCACAGATACGCAGTATTTT

V gene: TRBV20-1
clone size: few
D gene: TRBD1
J gene: TRBJ1-3
CDR3 protein: CSASKTGGAGNTIYF
CDR3 DNA: TGCAGTGCTAGCAAAACAGGGGGCGCCGGAAACACCATATATTTT